The source of this T cell receptor beta chain is a study of T cell repertoires in cytomegalovirus infection. Study results and limitations: HLA-C-restricted CMV clonotypes gave the most frequent clonotype in two of eight donors.

This clonotype was recorded a few times. Its target is unknown. One entry per CDR3 protein results from TCRdb running MiXCR on the reads. The repertoire holds roughly 720,000 distinct CDR3 sequences, about a third seen once, with 2.5% to 3.5% in the top ten. The ends were cut back, 5 bases at V and 0 bases at J, with 14 bases in the middle. CDR3 length: 16 amino acids. Germline CDR1 is MDHEN and CDR2 is SYDVKM. The material sequenced was PBMCs. The receptor comes from a human donor in good health (CMV status not recorded). Some clones in this sample may be carry-over from other donors' samples. The chain has TRBV28 and TRBJ2-1; D call uncertain. The DNA for the CDR3 is TGTGCCAGCAGTCCCCTGACACTTAGCTCCTACAATGAGCAGTTCTTC. Translation: CASSPLTLSSYNEQFF.